These 21 T cell receptor beta chains came from one sample sequenced in a study of blood T cell repertoires in COVID-19. This table comes from immunoSEQ multiplex PCR, and its TCRdb copy is limited to in-frame clones, with some not included. The sample contains roughly 150,000 clones, about 86% of which appear only once. Material for sequencing was PBMCs or T cells enriched from blood (not recorded which). The source of these receptors is a man in his fifties who had recovered from COVID-19.

The rearrangement links TRBV15 to TRBJ1-5, with TRBD1 matching 9 bases. V gave up 1 base and J gave up 4 bases; unmatched junction bases: 5. The CDR3 contains 16 residues. Germline CDR1 is LNHNV and CDR2 is YYDKDF (reference sequence). DNA for the CDR3: TGTGCCACCAGCAGAGGGGGGACAGGGAGGAATCAGCCCCAGCATTTT. Protein sequence: CATSRGGTGRNQPQHF.

The chain uses TRBV7-2 and TRBJ1-1; 10 bases are a match to TRBD1. V lost 4 bases to trimming and J lost 0 bases; unmatched junction nucleotides: 5. This CDR3 has 16 amino acids. The germline V gene encodes CDR1 SGHTA and CDR2 FQGNSA. The chain's CDR3 is CASSSGQGGMNTEAFF. The CDR3 DNA is TGTGCCAGCAGCTCCGGACAGGGGGGCATGAACACTGAAGCTTTCTTT.

The chain links TRBV6-6 to TRBJ2-7, with TRBD1 matching over 8 bases. The CDR3 is 13 amino acids. V lost 2 bases to trimming and J lost 4 bases; unmatched junction nucleotides: 1. The germline V gene encodes CDR1 MNHNY and CDR2 SVGAGI (reference sequence). DNA of the CDR3: TGTGCCAGCAGTTACGACAGGGGATACGAGCAGTACTTC. This gives the protein CASSYDRGYEQYF.

This CDR3 reads CAISQGTGAFF. CDR3 coding DNA: TGTGCCATCAGTCAGGGGACAGGGGCGTTCTTC. This rearrangement joins TRBV10-3 to TRBJ2-1; 10 bases match TRBD1. The CDR3 length is 11 residues. The germline CDR1 and CDR2 sequences are ENHRY and SYGVKD. The V segment lost 5 bases and the J segment 15 bases; nucleotides outside the gene matches: 4.

This clone occurred once. Different DNA sequences within this sample yield the same CDR3. V gene TRBV9 combines with J gene TRBJ1-2, with TRBD1 identical over 9 bases. The V gene's germline CDR1 is SGDLS and CDR2 YYNGEE. The CDR3 length is 14 residues. J was trimmed by 2 bases and V by 4 bases; bases with no gene match: 3. Here the CDR3 DNA reads TGTGCCAGCAGCCCAGGACAGGGGAACTATGGCTACACCTTC. Translating it yields CASSPGQGNYGYTF.

V is TRBV3-1 (or the pseudogene TRBV3-2) and J is TRBJ1-2; no firm D call. This CDR3 is built from 14 residues. Germline CDR1 and CDR2: LGHDT and YNNKEL (reference sequence). Trimming removed 1 base at V and 6 bases at J, with 12 bases between. CDR3 loop: CASSQVVPGDGYTF. The DNA for the CDR3 is TGTGCCAGCAGCCAAGTGGTGCCGGGAGATGGCTACACCTTC.

The chain links TRBV6-4 to TRBJ1-6, with D perhaps matching TRBD1 (5 bases). The CDR3 length is 16 residues. V was cut by 5 bases and J by 6 bases, with 17 bases left in between. Looked up from germline, CDR1 is MRHNA and CDR2 is SNTAGT. CDR3 loop: CASSSSPLGGNSPLHF. The CDR3, as DNA: TGTGCCAGCAGTTCCTCTCCTTTGGGGGGTAATTCACCCCTCCACTTT.

The chain is built from TRBV5-1 and TRBJ2-7, with TRBD1 identical over 9 bases. The V segment lost 6 bases and the J segment 2 bases; nucleotides outside the gene matches: 12. This CDR3 is built from 16 residues. The germline CDR1 and CDR2 sequences are SGHRS and YFSETQ. The CDR3 loop reads CASNRAVGQGTYEQYF. The CDR3 DNA reads TGCGCCAGCAACCGGGCCGTAGGACAGGGGACCTACGAGCAGTACTTC.

This clone occurred once. This chain links TRBV7-2 with TRBJ2-3, with D tentatively TRBD2 (6 bases). The CDR3 covers 12 residues. V shed 1 base and J shed 11 bases, with 10 bases lying between them. Germline V gene data show CDR1 as SGHTA and CDR2 as FQGNSA. CDR3 sequence: CASSLVGGRQYF. As DNA, the CDR3 is TGTGCCAGCAGCTTAGTGGGGGGACGGCAGTATTTT.

The chain carries TRBV5-5 and TRBJ2-5, with D unresolved. Germline lookup yields CDR1 SGHKS and CDR2 YYEKEE (reference sequence). V was trimmed by 1 base and J by 3 bases, leaving 7 bases between them. The CDR3 runs to 13 residues. The CDR3 DNA sequence: TGTGCCAGCAGCTTGTATCCGGAAGAGACCCAGTACTTC. Translation: CASSLYPEETQYF.

The chain couples TRBV4-2 to TRBJ2-7; 9 bases are a match to TRBD1. The CDR3 consists of 15 residues. Trimming cost V 4 bases and J 3 bases; bases outside gene matches: 7. Germline V gene lookup returns CDR1 LGHNA and CDR2 YNFKEQ. CDR3 sequence reads: CASSPSAGQGYEQYF. The CDR3 DNA sequence: TGTGCCAGCAGCCCCTCCGCGGGACAGGGCTACGAGCAGTACTTC.

This clone has a single count. The chain is built from TRBV11-2 and TRBJ2-5, with 8 bases fitting TRBD1. Per the germline V gene, CDR1 is SGHAT and CDR2 is FQNNGV. This CDR3 has 14 amino acids. J gave up 6 bases and V 3 bases, and 6 bases lay outside the gene matches. The CDR3 nucleotides read TGTGCCAGCAGCTTCTCCGGACAGGGACAGACCCAGTACTTC. This translates into CASSFSGQGQTQYF.

The CDR3 DNA reads as TGCGCCAGCAGCGGGGGCCTTAACACCGGGGAGCTGTTTTTT. It yields the protein CASSGGLNTGELFF. The chain combines TRBV5-1 with TRBJ2-2; possible D gene TRBD1, 6 bases. The CDR3 contains 14 residues. V was pared by 4 bases and J by 2 bases, with 9 bases between. CDR1 and CDR2 (germline): SGHRS, YFSETQ.

The chain recombines TRBV30 with TRBJ1-1; 8 bases align to TRBD1. Trimming removed 4 bases from V and 4 bases from J; junction bases left unmatched: 5. Germline CDR1 GTSNPN, CDR2 SVGIG (reference sequence). There are 13 residues in the CDR3. CDR3 sequence: CAWIGQGATEAFF. Written as DNA, the CDR3 is TGTGCCTGGATCGGTCAGGGGGCCACTGAAGCTTTCTTT.

V is TRBV10-2 and J is TRBJ1-2, with D possibly matching TRBD1 (6 bases). Trimming stripped 6 bases from V and 2 bases from J, with 16 bases between. The CDR3 contains 15 residues. Germline lookup yields CDR1 WSHSY and CDR2 SAAADI. The CDR3 region has the DNA TGCGCCAGCAGCCCCCGGGACACAAGGAACTATGGCTACACCTTC. Its translation is CASSPRDTRNYGYTF.

The chain combines TRBV12-3 or TRBV12-4 with TRBJ2-5, with D uncertain. This CDR3 has 12 residues. Trimming pared 3 bases from V and 4 bases from J, leaving 6 bases between. The CDR3 reads CASSFPRETQYF. As DNA, the CDR3 is TGTGCCAGCAGTTTCCCGAGAGAGACCCAGTACTTC.

This chain joins TRBV12-3 or TRBV12-4 and TRBJ1-1, with 7 nucleotides matching TRBD1. V shed 3 bases, J shed 11 bases, and the junction held 9 bases outside the gene matches. The CDR3 spans 13 residues. The CDR3 here is CASSFGDRPRAFF. The CDR3 DNA reads TGTGCCAGCAGTTTCGGGGACAGACCTCGGGCTTTCTTT.

The chain couples TRBV7-3 to TRBJ2-3; 8 bases map to TRBD2. After removal of 5 bases from V and 9 bases from J, the junction contained 7 bases not matched to a gene. This CDR3 spans 13 amino acids. Germline-derived CDR1 and CDR2 are SGHTA and FQGTGA. The CDR3 protein is CASSPAGEGTQYF. As DNA, the CDR3 is TGTGCCAGCAGCCCAGCGGGGGAGGGCACGCAGTATTTT.

V gene TRBV12-5 combines with J gene TRBJ1-5, with 12 bases lining up with TRBD1. The CDR3 spans 14 residues. Trimming at V came to 6 bases and at J to 10 bases, leaving 7 bases not matched to a gene. Per the germline V gene, CDR1 is LGHNT and CDR2 is FRNRAP. The CDR3 DNA reads as TGTGCTAGTGGCCCCGGGACAGGGGGCGGACCCCAGCATTTT. Protein: CASGPGTGGGPQHF.

The chain links TRBV18 to TRBJ1-1; 12 positions agree with TRBD1. Germline lookup yields CDR1 KGHSH and CDR2 LQKENI. CDR3 length equals 17 residues. The V segment lost 3 bases and the J segment 0 bases; nucleotides outside the gene matches: 5. CDR3 nucleotides: TGTGCCAGCTCACCGGGACAGGGGGCTGGGATGAACACTGAAGCTTTCTTT. This sequence encodes CASSPGQGAGMNTEAFF.

The CDR3 bases are TGTGCCAGCAGCTCTAGCCCGACAGGGTCGGAAGCTTTCTTT. Translating it yields CASSSSPTGSEAFF. The J gene is TRBJ1-1, the V gene TRBV9, with TRBD1 identical over 7 bases. Germline V gene data show CDR1 as SGDLS and CDR2 as YYNGEE. J gave up 8 bases and V 4 bases, and 11 bases lay outside the gene matches. The CDR3 loop spans 14 amino acids.